The 30 T cell receptor beta chains reported below all come from one sample, sequenced in a study of shared T cell receptors in the human thymus. Sequencing was performed with immunoSEQ multiplex PCR; in TCRdb, only in-frame clones are kept and a portion is missing. This table holds 700,000 to 750,000 clones, approximately 85% found once. The sample also formed part of further work on human thymus T cells.

The sequencing sample was made of thymocytes. Receptors were obtained from a girl under three years old with a congenital heart defect.

This chain joins TRBV6-5 and TRBJ1-6; D gene ambiguous. Trimming took off 4 bases at V and 10 bases at J, with 11 bases between the two ends. Germline CDR1 reads MNHEY; CDR2 reads SVGAGI. The CDR3 has 13 amino acids. This CDR3 reads CASSFRNRSPLHF. CDR3 in DNA: TGTGCCAGCAGTTTTCGTAACCGGTCACCCCTCCACTTT.

This rearrangement joins TRBV27 to TRBJ2-3; 8 positions match TRBD1. This CDR3 has 17 amino acids. The V segment lost 6 bases and the J segment 2 bases; nucleotides outside the gene matches: 13. The V gene's germline CDR1 is MNHEY and CDR2 SMNVEV (reference sequence). The CDR3, as DNA: TGTGCCAGCAGGTGCTCCTTTCGGGACAGGTACACAGATACGCAGTATTTT. This translates into CASRCSFRDRYTDTQYF.

The chain recombines TRBV19 with TRBJ2-7, with TRBD1 identical over 12 bases. CDR1 and CDR2 (germline): LNHDA, SQIVND (reference sequence). The trim removed 8 bases at V and 7 bases at J, leaving 6 bases unmatched. The CDR3 totals 13 residues. The CDR3 DNA follows: TGTGCCAGTGGGACAGGGGGCCCGGGGGAGCAGTACTTC. Translating it yields CASGTGGPGEQYF.

This sequence joins TRBV28 and TRBJ1-6; D is ambiguous. The CDR3 loop spans 16 amino acids. V was pared by 5 bases and J by 9 bases, with 20 bases between. CDR1 and CDR2 from the germline V gene are MDHEN and SYDVKM. The chain's CDR3 is CASSPRTVRRGSPLHF. CDR3 DNA: TGTGCCAGCAGTCCCAGGACGGTTCGGCGGGGTTCACCCCTCCACTTT.

The chain links TRBV27 to TRBJ2-3; 7 nucleotides line up with TRBD1. The CDR3 covers 17 residues. J lost 1 base, V lost 6 bases, and 13 bases had no gene match. Germline-derived CDR1 and CDR2 are MNHEY and SMNVEV (reference sequence). The DNA of the CDR3 is TGTGCCAGCAGACAAAAAATAACAGGGGTCGGCACAGATACGCAGTATTTT. It encodes CASRQKITGVGTDTQYF.

J is TRBJ1-4 and V is TRBV6-6, with 8 bases that match TRBD1. The CDR3 extends over 15 amino acids. Germline V lookup: CDR1 MNHNY, CDR2 SVGAGI (reference sequence). With 4 bases clipped from V and 8 bases from J, the junction kept 9 bases outside the gene matches. This chain's CDR3 is CASSSGTGRAEKLFF. The CDR3 bases are TGTGCCAGCAGTTCCGGGACAGGAAGGGCAGAAAAACTGTTTTTT.

This clone was observed a single time. The chain has TRBV2 and TRBJ2-1; 9 bases map to TRBD2. V shed 10 bases, J shed 4 bases, and the junction held 8 bases outside the gene matches. CDR3 length: 14 amino acids. Germline V gives CDR1 SNHLY, CDR2 FYNNEI. CDR3 sequence: CATYASGAYNEQFF. The CDR3 bases are TGTGCCACCTACGCTAGCGGGGCGTACAATGAGCAGTTCTTC.

The gene calls are TRBV20-1 and TRBJ2-5; D unresolved. CDR1 is DFQATT and CDR2 is SNEGSKA in the germline V gene (reference sequence). The V end lost 6 bases, the J end lost 7 bases, and 12 bases lay between the germline ends. The CDR3 contains 11 residues. The CDR3 loop is CSAASRWTQYF. The CDR3 DNA reads as TGCAGTGCCGCAAGCCGTTGGACCCAGTACTTC.

The chain couples TRBV10-2 to TRBJ1-4; D not certain. Germline CDR1 and CDR2: WSHSY and SAAADI. V lost 8 bases and J lost 5, with 12 bases in between. The CDR3 has 13 amino acids. CDR3 sequence reads: CASRSVINEKLFF. The DNA for the CDR3 is TGCGCCAGCCGGTCGGTAATCAATGAAAAACTGTTTTTT.

V usage is TRBV4-3 and J usage is TRBJ2-1; 9 bases line up with TRBD2. With V trimmed by 1 base and J by 6 bases, 16 bases remained unmatched. This CDR3 is 19 amino acids long. Germline CDR1 reads LGHNA; CDR2 reads YSLEER. The CDR3 protein is CASSQGRPPGGGAVNEQFF. Here the CDR3 DNA reads TGCGCCAGCAGCCAAGGTCGGCCTCCGGGCGGGGGGGCAGTCAATGAGCAGTTCTTC.

The chain links TRBV12-5 to TRBJ1-5, with unresolved D. Germline loops: CDR1 LGHNT, CDR2 FRNRAP. V lost 0 bases, J lost 5 bases, and 14 bases lay in between. There are 16 residues in the CDR3. Here the CDR3 DNA reads TGTGCTAGTGGTTTGGTACTGTCGAATCCCCATCAGCCCCAGCATTTT. Its translation: CASGLVLSNPHQPQHF.

V is TRBV6-6 and J is TRBJ2-7; the D gene is possibly TRBD1 (6 bases). The CDR3 sequence is 15 residues long. Trimming shortened V by 4 bases and J by 0 bases, and 13 bases separated the two germline ends. Germline CDR1 and CDR2: MNHNY and SVGAGI (reference sequence). The CDR3 DNA reads TGTGCCAGCAGTTGCGGACAGCGGTCCTCCTACGAGCAGTACTTC. Amino acid sequence: CASSCGQRSSYEQYF.

The chain employs TRBV10-1 and TRBJ1-5; 10 nucleotides align to TRBD1. Per the germline V gene, CDR1 is WNHNN and CDR2 is SYGVQD (reference sequence). The CDR3 runs to 16 residues. The V segment lost 8 bases and the J segment 1 base; nucleotides outside the gene matches: 8. CDR3 sequence (DNA): TGCGCCAGCGAGGACAGGGGGTGTTGGAGCAATCAGCCCCAGCATTTT. Translating gives CASEDRGCWSNQPQHF.

The chain joins TRBV4-1 to TRBJ1-1; 9 nucleotides match TRBD1. The CDR3 sequence is 14 residues long. V lost 4 bases, J lost 5 bases, and 5 bases stayed unmatched. CDR1 is MGHRA and CDR2 is YSYEKL in the germline V gene. DNA for the CDR3: TGCGCCAGCAGCCGAAGACAGGGGGGAACTGAAGCTTTCTTT. Its protein is CASSRRQGGTEAFF.

This chain joins TRBV5-6 and TRBJ1-2; D not certain. The germline V and J ends were trimmed by 0 bases and 8 bases, with 8 bases remaining between them. There are 12 residues in the CDR3. Germline V gene sequence: CDR1 SGHDT, CDR2 YYEEEE. This chain's CDR3 is CASSLVRLGYTF. In DNA form, the CDR3 reads TGTGCCAGCAGCTTGGTTCGACTGGGCTACACCTTC.

The chain couples TRBV28 to TRBJ1-1; D is perhaps TRBD1 (6 bases). V shed 8 bases and J shed 7 bases, with 11 bases lying between them. Germline assignment: CDR1 MDHEN and CDR2 SYDVKM. CDR3 length: 11 amino acids. CDR3 nucleotides: TGTGCCAGCCAGGACAGACTTGAAGCTTTCTTT. Its translation is CASQDRLEAFF.

This chain connects TRBV6-1 to TRBJ2-2; D perhaps matches TRBD1 (8 bases). Per germline, CDR1 MNHNS and CDR2 SASEGT. This CDR3 is built from 16 residues. The germline V and J ends were trimmed by 4 bases and 0 bases, with 12 bases remaining between them. CDR3 loop: CASSGGGQANTGELFF. The CDR3 region has the DNA TGTGCCAGCAGTGGGGGGGGACAGGCGAACACCGGGGAGCTGTTTTTT.

This rearrangement joins TRBV7-2 to TRBJ2-7; 7 bases line up with TRBD1. Germline values: CDR1 SGHTA, CDR2 FQGNSA. CDR3 length equals 16 residues. After removal of 5 bases from V and 3 bases from J, the junction contained 13 bases not matched to a gene. CDR3 nucleotide sequence: TGTGCCAGCAGCGCCCACAGGGGTCTTTCTTTCTACGAGCAGTACTTC. It yields the protein CASSAHRGLSFYEQYF.

The chain is built from TRBV6-1 and TRBJ1-2; 11 bases are shared with TRBD1. Trimming at V came to 1 base and at J to 7 bases, leaving 5 bases not matched to a gene. The germline V gene has CDR1 MNHNS and CDR2 SASEGT. The CDR3 covers 15 residues. This chain's CDR3 is CASSEVGTGGAGYTF. The CDR3 DNA sequence: TGTGCCAGCAGTGAAGTTGGGACAGGGGGTGCTGGCTACACCTTC.

The gene calls are TRBV7-8 and TRBJ1-6; 10 bases are shared with TRBD1. The CDR3 extends over 14 amino acids. After removal of 4 bases from V and 7 bases from J, the junction contained 1 base not matched to a gene. Per germline, CDR1 SGHVS and CDR2 FQNEAQ. CDR3 sequence (DNA): TGTGCCAGCAGCTGGGACAGGGGAAATTCACCCCTCCACTTT. Protein sequence: CASSWDRGNSPLHF. Looking up the rest from reference TRBV7-8 and TRBJ1-6 gives the full variable domain: GAGVSQSPRYKVAKRGQDVALRCDPISGHVSLFWYQQALGQGPEFLTYFQNEAQLDKSGLPSDRFFAERPEGSVSTLKIQRTQQEDSAVYLCASSWDRGNSPLHFGNGTRLTVT.

The rearrangement joins TRBV5-6 to TRBJ2-5; 8 bases line up with TRBD1. CDR3 length: 12 residues. After removal of 6 bases from V and 5 bases from J, the junction contained 3 bases not matched to a gene. Germline CDR1 SGHDT, CDR2 YYEEEE. In DNA form, the CDR3 reads TGTGCCAGCACAGGGGGCAGGGAGACCCAGTACTTC. Residues: CASTGGRETQYF.

This clone was seen only a few times. The chain recombines TRBV6-1 with TRBJ1-1, with TRBD1 matching over 9 bases. From germline, CDR1 is MNHNS and CDR2 SASEGT. Trimming at V came to 3 bases and at J to 10 bases, leaving 9 bases not matched to a gene. The CDR3 runs to 14 residues. The CDR3 nucleotides read TGTGCCAGCAGTGACCGTGGACAGGGGTTGGTAGCTTTCTTT. Translating it yields CASSDRGQGLVAFF.

In its sample, this clone was seen once. The chain uses TRBV4-3 and TRBJ1-2, with D unclear. Trimming took off 1 base at V and 0 bases at J, with 12 bases between the two ends. The germline V gene encodes CDR1 LGHNA and CDR2 YSLEER. The CDR3 is made up of 16 amino acids. The chain's CDR3 is CASSQAGGGPNYGYTF. CDR3 nucleotides: TGCGCCAGCAGCCAAGCCGGTGGAGGCCCTAACTATGGCTACACCTTC.

V gene TRBV27 combines with J gene TRBJ1-1; TRBD1 might be the D (5 bases). The CDR3 consists of 22 residues. Germline values: CDR1 MNHEY, CDR2 SMNVEV (reference sequence). The V end was cut by 5 bases, the J end by 1 base, with 35 bases between. The CDR3 region is CASSAPQQGRQGGTRRNTEAFF. The CDR3 DNA is TGTGCCAGCAGTGCCCCGCAGCAGGGTCGGCAGGGAGGGACTAGAAGGAACACTGAAGCTTTCTTT.

The gene calls are TRBV2 and TRBJ2-5, with TRBD2 matching 7 bases. J gave up 1 base and V 3 bases, and 8 bases lay outside the gene matches. The germline V gene encodes CDR1 SNHLY and CDR2 FYNNEI. This CDR3 comprises 16 residues. The CDR3 reads CASSDLADSPQETQYF. CDR3 sequence (DNA): TGTGCCAGCAGTGACCTAGCGGATTCTCCCCAAGAGACCCAGTACTTC.

This clone was detected only a few times. The genes are TRBV19 and TRBJ1-2; D is perhaps TRBD1 (6 bases). Germline loops: CDR1 LNHDA, CDR2 SQIVND (reference sequence). The CDR3 contains 13 residues. V shed 6 bases and J shed 4 bases, with 12 bases lying between them. CDR3 protein: CASSADSSYGYTF. The DNA for the CDR3 is TGTGCCAGTAGCGCGGACAGTTCCTATGGCTACACCTTC.

This chain connects TRBV7-6 to TRBJ1-1; a weak D match, TRBD1 (5 bases). This CDR3 spans 15 amino acids. Germline V gene lookup returns CDR1 SGHVS and CDR2 FNYEAQ. V lost 1 base, J lost 1 base, and 10 bases lay in between. The CDR3 reads CASSLGRGGNTEAFF. CDR3 DNA: TGTGCCAGCAGCTTAGGTAGGGGTGGGAACACTGAAGCTTTCTTT.

Worth noting for this clone: The identical CDR3 is also encoded by other nucleotide sequences in the sample. V gene TRBV7-9 combines with J gene TRBJ2-7, with D possibly being TRBD1 (5 bases). The CDR3 is made up of 13 amino acids. Trimming removed 2 bases from V and 3 bases from J, with 8 bases in between. The V gene's germline CDR1 is SEHNR and CDR2 FQNEAQ (reference sequence). The CDR3 DNA reads TGTGCCAGCAGCTTAAGAACAGGCTACGAGCAGTACTTC. It yields the protein CASSLRTGYEQYF.

V and J are TRBV6-6 and TRBJ2-3, with 7 bases matching TRBD2. V dropped 4 bases and J dropped 0; count of bases not matched to a gene: 7. The germline V gene has CDR1 MNHNY and CDR2 SVGAGI (reference sequence). There are 16 residues in the CDR3. DNA for the CDR3: TGTGCCAGCAGTTTGGCACTAGCGCGAAGCACAGATACGCAGTATTTT. Encoded protein: CASSLALARSTDTQYF.

This clone was seen a single time. The V call is TRBV20-1, the J call TRBJ1-1; no clear D gene. Trimming took 4 bases from V and 1 from J, leaving 4 bases between them. The CDR3 contains 11 residues. The germline gives CDR1 DFQATT, CDR2 SNEGSKA (reference sequence). CDR3 loop: CSANRNTEAFF. The CDR3 nucleotides read TGCAGTGCTAACAGGAACACTGAAGCTTTCTTT.